A single T cell receptor (beta chain) is shown here with its context. No antigen is known for it. These data belong to a study of chemoradiotherapy in HPV16-positive cancers. The ends were cut back, 3 bases at V and 7 bases at J, with 18 bases in the middle. The CDR3 has 15 amino acids. Germline V gene data show CDR1 as MDHEN and CDR2 as SYDVKM. Samples were taken several times over chemoradiotherapy. Clones were sequenced by immunoSEQ multiplex PCR, and TCRdb holds only the in-frame ones, with some missing. Of a few thousand clones in the sample, roughly 94% were seen once. The study's findings and limits: In HPV16-positive patients, HPV-responsive T-cell expansion tracked better recurrence-free survival. Functional assays defining HPV-specific T cells used only a couple of HPV16-positive patients.

The source was tumor tissue, collected from a patient who underwent chemoradiotherapy. This receptor was taken from a human donor with HPV-associated anogenital cancer. The rearrangement joins TRBV28 to TRBJ1-2; the D gene is possibly TRBD1 (6 bases). This chain's CDR3 is CASSLGARTDLGYTF. Written as DNA, the CDR3 is TGTGCCAGCAGTTTGGGGGCGAGGACCGACCTTGGCTACACCTTC.